Below, 7 T cell receptor beta chains from the same sample are listed, as sequenced in a study of CD8+ T cells in alopecia areata. Following RNA extraction, reverse transcription yielded cDNA that acted as the sequencing template. TCRdb keeps only in-frame clones here, not all; method: immunoSEQ multiplex PCR. The sample has 50,000 to 65,000 clones; 40% to 55% are singletons. Specified treatment: oral pan-JAK inhibitor, 5-10 mg twice daily. The sequencing here drew on CD8+ T cells sorted from blood, taken at approximately week 36, from a patient treated with tofacitinib. These receptors all come from a human donor with alopecia areata.

The chain carries TRBV30 and TRBJ2-7; 12 bases agree with TRBD1. V trimming: 1 base; J trimming: 2 bases; junction bases outside the gene matches: 12. The CDR3 runs to 18 residues. From germline, CDR1 is GTSNPN and CDR2 SVGIG (reference sequence). This CDR3 reads CAWSDRGTGGSSPYEQYF. CDR3 nucleotide sequence: TGTGCCTGGAGTGACCGGGGGACAGGGGGCTCAAGCCCCTACGAGCAGTACTTC.

The chain has TRBV27 and TRBJ1-1, with D possibly matching TRBD1 (5 bases). The CDR3 has 15 amino acids. Germline V lookup: CDR1 MNHEY, CDR2 SMNVEV (reference sequence). Trimming removed 2 bases from V and 0 bases from J, with 10 bases in between. CDR3 DNA: TGTGCCAGCAGTTTAACGGGACGGTTGAACACTGAAGCTTTCTTT. It codes for CASSLTGRLNTEAFF.

This chain uses TRBV29-1 with TRBJ2-1; D is possibly TRBD2 (6 bases). The CDR3 is 11 amino acids. V shed 5 bases and J shed 15 bases, with 17 bases lying between them. Germline lookup yields CDR1 SQVTM and CDR2 ANQGSEA. The CDR3 here is CSVPGGLRPFF. The CDR3 DNA follows: TGCAGCGTTCCCGGGGGACTGCGGCCGTTCTTC.

V usage is TRBV6-5 and J usage is TRBJ1-5, with unresolved D. The CDR3 is 13 residues long. Deletions cut 4 bases from V and 3 bases from J, with 7 bases between. CDR1 is MNHEY, CDR2 SVGAGI, per germline. As DNA, the CDR3 is TGTGCCAGCAGTTTGTCCCACAATCAGCCCCAGCATTTT. Translating it yields CASSLSHNQPQHF.

V usage is TRBV19 and J usage is TRBJ2-7; 8 bases match TRBD2. The germline V gene encodes CDR1 LNHDA and CDR2 SQIVND (reference sequence). This CDR3 has 15 residues. J gave up 3 bases and V 5 bases, and 9 bases lay outside the gene matches. CDR3 in DNA: TGTGCCAGTAGTCCAAGCGGGAGACCTCTCTACGAGCAGTACTTC. Translating it yields CASSPSGRPLYEQYF.

In its sample, this clone was seen once. The gene calls are TRBV29-1 and TRBJ2-7, with TRBD1 matching 8 bases. Trimming took 6 bases from V and 0 from J; bases not matched to a gene: 4. This CDR3 region has 13 residues. The germline V gene has CDR1 SQVTM and CDR2 ANQGSEA. Here the CDR3 DNA reads TGCAGCGTGCCGGGACAGGACTCCTACGAGCAGTACTTC. It specifies CSVPGQDSYEQYF.

Here the CDR3 reads CASSQAGQQETQYF. As DNA, the CDR3 is TGCGCCAGCAGCCAAGCGGGACAGCAAGAGACCCAGTACTTC. The chain couples TRBV4-1 to TRBJ2-5; TRBD1 aligns across 7 bases. The germline CDR1 and CDR2 sequences are MGHRA and YSYEKL. Trimming cost V 1 base and J 2 bases; bases outside gene matches: 1. There are 14 residues in the CDR3.